Listed below are T cell receptor beta chains from one sample, sequenced in a study of T cells after yellow fever vaccination. TCRdb ran MiXCR on the 5' RACE reads and lists one entry per CDR3 protein. The sample shows 230,000 or so distinct CDR3 sequences, 6.7% of them seen only once. The sample was CD4+ T cells sorted from PBMCs, taken on the day of the yellow fever booster vaccination. The receptors derive from a man in his thirties or forties who received the YFV17D yellow fever vaccine. Both conserved end residues are part of each CDR3. D genes are given only for firm matches. Clone size is given for some rows only: seen once, a few or many times, or a class if the clone is expanded.

abundance	j_gene	d_gene	v_gene	CDR3nt	CDR3aa
many	TRBJ2-5	.	TRBV28	TGTGCCAGCAGTCCCCCGGGTAGCGAGGAGACCCAGTACTTC	CASSPPGSEETQYF
few	TRBJ2-1	.	TRBV5-1	TGCGCCAGCAGCTTGGAGAGGACGTCTTACAATGAGCAGTTCTTC	CASSLERTSYNEQFF
many	TRBJ1-2	TRBD1	TRBV7-2	TGTGCCAGCAGCTTAGAAGGGGGCGGCAGCTATGGCTACACCTTC	CASSLEGGGSYGYTF
few	TRBJ2-2	.	TRBV5-1	TGCGCCAGCAGCGGCCACGGAGACCCGAACACCGGGGAGCTGTTTTTT	CASSGHGDPNTGELFF
many	TRBJ2-2	.	TRBV7-9	TGTGCCAGCAGCTTCCACGGGGAGCTGTTTTTT	CASSFHGELFF
many	TRBJ2-1	TRBD2	TRBV2	TGTGCCAGCACCAGACTAGCGGGAGTCAACAATGAGCAGTTCTTC	CASTRLAGVNNEQFF
few	TRBJ2-4	TRBD2	TRBV23-1	TGCGCCAGCAGACTAGCGGGAGGGCCTGAAAACATTCAGTACTTC	CASRLAGGPENIQYF
many	TRBJ2-5	TRBD2	TRBV20-1	TGCAGTGCGCGCCCGGGGGGGTCGGTAGAGACCCAGTACTTC	CSARPGGSVETQYF
few	TRBJ2-1	TRBD2	TRBV28	TGTGCCAGCAGATTAGTCAGCGGGGGGTACAATGAGCAGTTCTTC	CASRLVSGGYNEQFF
.	TRBJ2-3	TRBD1	TRBV20-1	TGCAGTGCTAGCAATAGGACAGGGATGACAGATACGCAGTATTTT	CSASNRTGMTDTQYF
few	TRBJ2-1	.	TRBV7-9	TGTGCCAGCAGCTTAGCGGTCAGCCGCTCCTACAATGAGCAGTTCTTC	CASSLAVSRSYNEQFF
.	TRBJ2-4	.	TRBV6-1	TGTGCCAGCAGTGAGGCGGGGGCTGACAAAAACATTCAGTCCTTC	CASSEAGADKNIQSF
once	TRBJ2-5	.	TRBV7-9	TGTGCCAGCAGCTTTAGCAGGGGTCGAGAGACCCAGTACTTC	CASSFSRGRETQYF
few	TRBJ2-3	TRBD2	TRBV12-3/TRBV12-4	TGTGCCAGCAGAGGCGGGGGGGGAAGCACAGATACGCAGTATTTT	CASRGGGGSTDTQYF
few	TRBJ2-5	.	TRBV9	TGTGCCAGCAGCCGCGACATATTCCAAGAGACCCAGTACTTC	CASSRDIFQETQYF
few	TRBJ2-1	.	TRBV24-1	TGTGCCACCAGTGACGGGGGCCTCTATAAGCAGTTCTTC	CATSDGGLYKQFF
many	TRBJ2-7	.	TRBV5-1	TGCGCCAGCAACCGGGACACCTCCTACGAGCAGTACTTC	CASNRDTSYEQYF
.	TRBJ1-2	.	TRBV20-1	TGCAGTGCCCCCAAACAGGCAGGAGACTATGGCTACACCTTC	CSAPKQAGDYGYTF
.	TRBJ2-2	.	TRBV5-1	TGCGCCAGCAGCCCCCAGGGGATCACCGGGGAGCTGTTTTTT	CASSPQGITGELFF
few	TRBJ2-1	TRBD2	TRBV19	TGTGCCAGTACGACCGGGACTAGCGGATTTAGCTCCTACAATGAGCAGTTCTTC	CASTTGTSGFSSYNEQFF
few	TRBJ1-1	.	TRBV15	TGTGCCACCAGCAGAGCCCCCACTGAAGCTTTCTTT	CATSRAPTEAFF
.	TRBJ2-7	.	TRBV7-9	TGTGCCAGCAGCTCCTCGACAGAGATCTACGAGCAGTACTTC	CASSSSTEIYEQYF
many	TRBJ2-5	TRBD1	TRBV12-3/TRBV12-4	TGTGCCAGCAGTTCATCCGGGACAGGGCGGCAAGAGACCCAGTACTTC	CASSSSGTGRQETQYF
.	TRBJ2-1	.	TRBV6-5	TGTGCCAGCAGTTACTCTAGGGGTTCGTCCTACAATGAGCAGTTCTTC	CASSYSRGSSYNEQFF
few	TRBJ2-1	.	TRBV2	TGTGCCAGCAGGCGCGCCAGGGTCGGGGAGCAGTTCTTC	CASRRARVGEQFF
few	TRBJ2-7	.	TRBV18	TGTGCCAGCTCACCTCCGGCCAACTACGAGCAGTACTTC	CASSPPANYEQYF
many	TRBJ2-3	.	TRBV5-1	TGCGCCAGCAGTGTTGACCCCAGCGGTGTAGATACGCAGTATTTT	CASSVDPSGVDTQYF
.	TRBJ2-7	TRBD1	TRBV11-2	TGTGCCAGCGGACAGGGTAGCTCCTACGAGCAGTACTTC	CASGQGSSYEQYF
few	TRBJ1-5	.	TRBV29-1	TGCAGCGTTGGGTCGGGGCTCGCTCAGCCCCAGCATTTT	CSVGSGLAQPQHF
few	TRBJ2-3	TRBD1	TRBV6-2/TRBV6-3	TGTGCCAGCAGTCTAACTACGGGACAGCCAACATTCACAGATACGCAGTATTTT	CASSLTTGQPTFTDTQYF